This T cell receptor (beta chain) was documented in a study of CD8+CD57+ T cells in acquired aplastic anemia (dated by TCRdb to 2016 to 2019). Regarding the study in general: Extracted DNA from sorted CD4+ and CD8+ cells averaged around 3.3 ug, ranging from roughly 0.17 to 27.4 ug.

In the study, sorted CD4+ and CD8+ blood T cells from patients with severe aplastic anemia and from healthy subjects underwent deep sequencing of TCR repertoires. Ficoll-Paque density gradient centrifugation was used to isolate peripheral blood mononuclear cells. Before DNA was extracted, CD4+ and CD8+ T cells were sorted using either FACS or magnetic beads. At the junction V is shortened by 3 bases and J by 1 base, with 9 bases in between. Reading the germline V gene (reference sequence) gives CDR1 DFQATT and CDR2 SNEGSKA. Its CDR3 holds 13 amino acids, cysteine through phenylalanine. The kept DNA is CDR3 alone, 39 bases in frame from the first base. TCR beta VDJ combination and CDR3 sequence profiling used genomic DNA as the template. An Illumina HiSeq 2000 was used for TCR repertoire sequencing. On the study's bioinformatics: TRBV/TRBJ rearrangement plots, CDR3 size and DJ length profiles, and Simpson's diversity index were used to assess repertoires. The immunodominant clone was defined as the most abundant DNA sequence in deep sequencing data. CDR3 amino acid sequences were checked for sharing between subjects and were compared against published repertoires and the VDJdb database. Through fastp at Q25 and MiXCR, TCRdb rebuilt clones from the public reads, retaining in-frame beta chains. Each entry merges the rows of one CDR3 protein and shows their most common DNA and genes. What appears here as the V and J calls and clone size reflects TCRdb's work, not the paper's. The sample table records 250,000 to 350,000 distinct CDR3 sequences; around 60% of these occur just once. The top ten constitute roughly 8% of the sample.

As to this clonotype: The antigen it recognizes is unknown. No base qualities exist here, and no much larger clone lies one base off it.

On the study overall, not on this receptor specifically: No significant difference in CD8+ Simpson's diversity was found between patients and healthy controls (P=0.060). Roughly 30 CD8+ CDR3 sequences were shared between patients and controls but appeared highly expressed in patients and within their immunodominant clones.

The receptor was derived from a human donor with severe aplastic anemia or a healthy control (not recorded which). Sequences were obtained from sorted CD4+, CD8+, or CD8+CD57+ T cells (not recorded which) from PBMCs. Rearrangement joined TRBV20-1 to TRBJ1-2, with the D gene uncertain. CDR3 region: CSARDPNNYGYTF. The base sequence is TGCAGTGCTAGGGACCCAAATAACTATGGCTACACCTTC.